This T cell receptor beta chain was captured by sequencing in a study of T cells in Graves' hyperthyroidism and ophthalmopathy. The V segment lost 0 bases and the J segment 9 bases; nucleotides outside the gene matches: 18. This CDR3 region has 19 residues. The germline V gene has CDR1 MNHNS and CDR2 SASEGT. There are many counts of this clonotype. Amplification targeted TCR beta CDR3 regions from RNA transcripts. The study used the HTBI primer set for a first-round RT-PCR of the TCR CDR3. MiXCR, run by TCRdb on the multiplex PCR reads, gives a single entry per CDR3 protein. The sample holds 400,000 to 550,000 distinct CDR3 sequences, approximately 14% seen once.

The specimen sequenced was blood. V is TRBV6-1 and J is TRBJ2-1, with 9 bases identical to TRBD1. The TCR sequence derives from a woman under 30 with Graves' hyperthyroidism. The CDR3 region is CASSEAGDRASLQLSEQFF. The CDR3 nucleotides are TGTGCCAGCAGTGAAGCGGGGGACAGGGCTAGTCTCCAACTCAGTGAGCAGTTCTTC.